This TCR beta chain derives from a study of OX40 agonist ivuxolimab in advanced cancers. On this clone itself: Its antigen remains unidentified.

Whole-study results and caveats: Clonal expansion by week 6 occurred in CD4+ and CD8+ blood T cells (at 0.1 to 3.0 mg/kg).

Produced via immunoSEQ multiplex PCR; TCRdb's table is partial and in-frame only. The repertoire has 76,000 or so clones, 75% to 90% of them found once; the top ten carry roughly 6%. Per the germline V gene, CDR1 is LGHNT and CDR2 is FRNRAP. V was clipped by 7 bases and J by 5 bases, with 20 bases between them. The CDR3 is made up of 16 amino acids. The chain joins TRBV12-5 to TRBJ2-2, with D perhaps TRBD1 (6 bases). The sequenced sample was CD4+ or CD8+ T cells sorted from blood, obtained in a trial of the OX40 agonist ivuxolimab. The TCR sequence derives from an adult with an advanced solid tumor such as melanoma, head and neck, liver or kidney cancer. The CDR3 loop reads CASAIQGSKWTGELFF. CDR3 DNA sequence: TGTGCTAGTGCCATACAGGGTTCCAAATGGACCGGGGAGCTGTTTTTT.